These 32 T cell receptor beta chains share one sample of origin, sequenced in a study of cytomegalovirus exposure and HLA in healthy donors. Primers included in the PCR were 60 Vbeta and 13 Jbeta primers. The repertoire was sequenced with immunoSEQ multiplex PCR; TCRdb's copy has only in-frame clones and lacks some. This sample has about 110,000 clones, with 60% to 75% found just once. Source material: PBMCs. The receptor source for this set is a middle-aged man in good health and CMV-seropositive.

V usage is TRBV18 and J usage is TRBJ2-7; D remains ambiguous. CDR1 KGHSH and CDR2 LQKENI come from the germline V gene. The CDR3 contains 14 residues. Trimming removed 2 bases at V and 6 bases at J, with 14 bases between. The CDR3 loop reads CASSPRGLEPEQYF. CDR3 in DNA: TGTGCCAGCTCACCAAGAGGTTTGGAGCCCGAGCAGTACTTC.

This chain connects TRBV30 to TRBJ2-7; TRBD2 is a possible D gene (5 bases). The CDR3 consists of 11 residues. The V end was cut by 0 bases, the J end by 6 bases, with 6 bases between. Per the germline V gene, CDR1 is GTSNPN and CDR2 is SVGIG (reference sequence). The DNA of the CDR3 is TGTGCCTGGAGTGTACGGGGCGAGCAGTACTTC. Its translation is CAWSVRGEQYF.

The chain uses TRBV5-6 and TRBJ2-1; D unresolved. V was cut by 0 bases and J by 5 bases, with 3 bases left in between. CDR3 length: 12 residues. Germline V gene data show CDR1 as SGHDT and CDR2 as YYEEEE. The CDR3 is CASSLGDNEQFF. The CDR3, as DNA: TGTGCCAGCAGCTTGGGCGACAATGAGCAGTTCTTC.

The rearrangement joins TRBV7-3 to TRBJ2-5, with D possibly TRBD2 on 5 matching bases. The V and J ends lost 5 bases and 4 bases respectively, with 11 bases between them. The germline V gene has CDR1 SGHTA and CDR2 FQGTGA. There are 13 residues in the CDR3. CDR3 nucleotides: TGTGCCAGCAGCCCTAGCATCCGAGAGACCCAGTACTTC. Its protein product is CASSPSIRETQYF.

This clone occurred a few times. The genes are TRBV2 and TRBJ2-1; 8 positions agree with TRBD2. The CDR3 sequence is 16 residues long. V shed 5 bases and J 4 bases; nucleotides not matched to a gene: 10. CDR1 and CDR2 (germline): SNHLY, FYNNEI. CDR3 bases: TGTGCCAGCAGTTCCGGGACTAGGTCACCTTACAATGAGCAGTTCTTC. This gives the protein CASSSGTRSPYNEQFF.

This clone was detected only once. Written as DNA, the CDR3 is TGTGCCAGCACCGCGCTAGCGGGAGGGTATGAGCAGTTCTTC. As protein: CASTALAGGYEQFF. V is TRBV27 and J is TRBJ2-1; 12 nucleotides align to TRBD2. V shed 7 bases and J 8 bases; nucleotides not matched to a gene: 6. The CDR3 covers 14 residues. CDR1 and CDR2 (germline): MNHEY, SMNVEV (reference sequence).

This clone was seen only a few times. Here the CDR3 reads CASSGGETKNIQYF. The CDR3 region has the DNA TGTGCCAGCAGTGGGGGGGAAACCAAAAACATTCAGTACTTC. This chain links TRBV2 with TRBJ2-4; D might be TRBD2 (6 bases). The CDR3 has 14 residues. Germline assignment: CDR1 SNHLY and CDR2 FYNNEI. Between the trimmed V and J ends, which lost 4 bases and 2 bases, there was a span of 9 bases.

V usage is TRBV5-8 and J usage is TRBJ2-2; perhaps TRBD1 as D (5 bases). Germline CDR1 is SGHTS and CDR2 is YDEGEE. CDR3 length: 15 amino acids. Trimming cost V 1 base and J 7 bases, with 14 bases left between them. The CDR3 here is CASSLTGRVGGELFF. Written as DNA, the CDR3 is TGTGCCAGCAGCTTGACCGGCAGGGTGGGCGGGGAGCTGTTTTTT.

This clone was found a few times. The chain employs TRBV7-9 and TRBJ2-3, with TRBD2 as a possible D gene (5 bases). CDR3 length: 15 residues. Germline values: CDR1 SEHNR, CDR2 FQNEAQ (reference sequence). V was clipped by 0 bases and J by 4 bases, with 11 bases between them. The CDR3 is CASSLAGVEADTQYF. The CDR3 DNA follows: TGTGCCAGCAGCTTAGCGGGAGTCGAGGCAGATACGCAGTATTTT.

The V and J genes are TRBV7-8 and TRBJ2-5; D unclear. The V end lost 5 bases, the J end lost 1 base, and 8 bases lay between the germline ends. Germline values: CDR1 SGHVS, CDR2 FQNEAQ. The CDR3 consists of 13 residues. CDR3 nucleotides: TGTGCCAGCAGCCCTAAAACCCAAGAGACCCAGTACTTC. Amino acids: CASSPKTQETQYF.

Here the CDR3 DNA reads TGCGCCAGCAGCGGACTAGCGGGAGTACGGAATGAGCAGTTCTTC. Its translation: CASSGLAGVRNEQFF. This chain joins TRBV5-1 and TRBJ2-1; 13 nucleotides align to TRBD2. CDR3 length: 15 residues. J gave up 7 bases and V 4 bases, and 5 bases lay outside the gene matches. Per the germline V gene, CDR1 is SGHRS and CDR2 is YFSETQ.

The chain is built from TRBV2 and TRBJ1-5; D is possibly TRBD1 (5 bases). The CDR3 is 13 amino acids. Germline V gene lookup returns CDR1 SNHLY and CDR2 FYNNEI. Trimming cost V 3 bases and J 5 bases, with 8 bases left between them. The CDR3 loop reads CASSDRVHQPQHF. The DNA of the CDR3 is TGTGCCAGCAGTGACAGGGTTCATCAGCCCCAGCATTTT.

This clone turned up a few times. The chain combines TRBV10-1 with TRBJ2-7, with TRBD1 as a possible D gene (5 bases). CDR1 and CDR2 from the germline V gene are WNHNN and SYGVQD (reference sequence). Trimming removed 7 bases from V and 4 bases from J, with 26 bases in between. This CDR3 is built from 17 residues. The CDR3 here is CASMKSLCTGVSYEQYV. The CDR3 DNA sequence: TGCGCCAGCATGAAGAGCTTATGCACAGGTGTTTCTTACGAGCAGTACGTC.

The chain is built from TRBV6-5 and TRBJ2-3, with D maybe TRBD2 (6 bases). CDR3 length: 14 amino acids. Germline V lookup: CDR1 MNHEY, CDR2 SVGAGI. The V and J ends lost 5 bases and 1 base respectively, with 10 bases between them. The CDR3 sequence: CASSLSGRTDTQYF. In DNA, the CDR3 is TGTGCCAGCAGTCTTAGCGGACGCACAGATACGCAGTATTTT.

The genes are TRBV11-3 and TRBJ2-1; D possibly corresponds to TRBD2 (5 bases). Trimming pared 4 bases from V and 5 bases from J, leaving 9 bases between. The V gene's germline CDR1 is SGHNT and CDR2 YENEEA. This CDR3 contains 13 residues. The CDR3 DNA is TGTGCCAGCAGCTCGGGGATAAACAATGAGCAGTTCTTC. It codes for CASSSGINNEQFF.

The V call is TRBV19, the J call TRBJ1-1, with 7 bases that match TRBD1. Per the germline V gene, CDR1 is LNHDA and CDR2 is SQIVND (reference sequence). The CDR3 is made up of 14 amino acids. Trimming cost V 6 bases and J 1 base; bases outside gene matches: 5. Written as DNA, the CDR3 is TGTGCCAGTAGCCTACAGGGGCCGAACACTGAAGCTTTCTTT. As protein: CASSLQGPNTEAFF.

The gene calls are TRBV19 and TRBJ1-2, with 9 bases lining up with TRBD1. This CDR3 region has 15 residues. Germline loops: CDR1 LNHDA, CDR2 SQIVND (reference sequence). V shed 4 bases and J 4 bases; nucleotides not matched to a gene: 7. The CDR3: CASSKSGQGSYGYTF. In DNA, the CDR3 is TGTGCCAGTAGTAAGTCGGGACAGGGTAGCTATGGCTACACCTTC.

The chain is built from TRBV5-8 and TRBJ1-5; 9 bases are shared with TRBD1. Germline V gene lookup returns CDR1 SGHTS and CDR2 YDEGEE. The length of the CDR3 is 16 residues. V dropped 3 bases and J dropped 0; count of bases not matched to a gene: 4. This CDR3 is CASSWGQGLSNQPQHF. The CDR3 DNA reads as TGTGCCAGCAGCTGGGGACAGGGCCTTAGCAATCAGCCCCAGCATTTT.

V is TRBV4-2 and J is TRBJ2-1; 11 nucleotides align to TRBD2. J gave up 10 bases and V 2 bases, and 1 base lay outside the gene matches. CDR1 LGHNA and CDR2 YNFKEQ come from the germline V gene. The CDR3 is made up of 13 amino acids. The CDR3 DNA follows: TGTGCCAGCAGCCAACTAGCGGGAGGCGAGCAGTTCTTC. Encoded protein: CASSQLAGGEQFF.

This clone was recorded a few times. The chain is built from TRBV11-2 and TRBJ2-1; tentatively, D is TRBD1 (7 bases). CDR1 and CDR2 from the germline V gene are SGHAT and FQNNGV. V lost 5 bases and J lost 4, with 21 bases in between. This CDR3 has 17 residues. CDR3 sequence: CASSQGDWGATYNEQFF. The CDR3 DNA sequence: TGTGCCAGCAGCCAGGGGGACTGGGGCGCAACTTACAATGAGCAGTTCTTC.

The genes are TRBV28 and TRBJ1-2; TRBD1 might be the D (6 bases). CDR3 length: 14 amino acids. Germline V gene data show CDR1 as MDHEN and CDR2 as SYDVKM. With 7 bases removed from V and 7 bases from J, the gap between germline ends came to 19 bases. The CDR3 nucleotides read TGTGCCAGCATTAATGTGGCAGGGGCGGCTGGCTACACCTTC. Its translation: CASINVAGAAGYTF.

Regarding this clone: Germline and junction disagree at one end, which may indicate a read error. The CDR3 DNA is TGTGCCTGCTGTAAGACGGAGATAATGCTCTTC. Its protein product is CACCKTEIMLF. J is TRBJ2-1 and V is TRBV30, with D unclear. CDR3 length equals 11 residues. Germline lookup yields CDR1 GTSNPN and CDR2 SVGIG (reference sequence). The full variable domain, with the rest looked up from reference TRBV30 and TRBJ2-1, is SQTIHQWPATLVQPVGSPLSLECTVEGTSNPNLYWYRQAAGRGLQLLFYSVGIGQISSEVPQNLSASRPQDRQFILSSKKLLLSDSGFYLCACCKTEIMLFGPGTRLTVL.

The chain has TRBV5-1 and TRBJ2-2; tentatively, D is TRBD1 (6 bases). The length of the CDR3 is 15 residues. In germline, CDR1 is SGHRS, CDR2 YFSETQ. Trimming removed 2 bases from V and 4 bases from J, with 12 bases in between. CDR3 DNA: TGCGCCAGCAGCTTTGGGGACACCCTCACCGGGGAGCTGTTTTTT. It is translated as CASSFGDTLTGELFF.

To note about this clone: The same CDR3 arises from other DNA sequences in this sample as well. The chain couples TRBV5-1 to TRBJ2-6, with 14 bases aligning to TRBD2. J was trimmed by 2 bases and V by 5 bases; bases with no gene match: 15. The CDR3 sequence is 21 residues long. From germline, CDR1 is SGHRS and CDR2 YFSETQ. In nucleotides, the CDR3 is TGCGCCAGCAGGGATAATCCGGGACTAGCGGGAGCGGGCCCTGGGGCCAACGTCCTGACTTTC. Protein: CASRDNPGLAGAGPGANVLTF.

The gene calls are TRBV27 and TRBJ1-1; a possible D gene is TRBD1 (5 bases). The CDR3 runs 14 residues. Germline V gene sequence: CDR1 MNHEY, CDR2 SMNVEV (reference sequence). The V gene lost 1 base and the J gene lost 5 bases, with 11 bases spanning the gap. Here the CDR3 reads CASSLLGGGTEAFF. The CDR3, as DNA: TGTGCCAGCAGTTTATTGGGGGGAGGAACTGAAGCTTTCTTT.

V gene TRBV4-1 combines with J gene TRBJ1-2; TRBD1 matches 10 bases. CDR3 size: 17 residues. Germline trimming cut 3 bases from V and 1 base from J; bases unmatched to any gene: 8. CDR1 and CDR2 (germline): MGHRA, YSYEKL. In nucleotides, the CDR3 is TGCGCCAGCAGCCAGGGCGACAGGGGGCCTAGTAACTATGGCTACACCTTC. It specifies CASSQGDRGPSNYGYTF.

V gene TRBV7-2 combines with J gene TRBJ1-2, with a possible D match to TRBD1 (5 bases). Trimming removed 5 bases at V and 4 bases at J, with 20 bases between. Germline V gene sequence: CDR1 SGHTA, CDR2 FQGNSA. The CDR3 is 16 residues long. The CDR3 reads CASSLGRGVSRYGYTF. In nucleotides, the CDR3 is TGTGCCAGCAGCCTGGGACGGGGGGTCAGCCGCTATGGCTACACCTTC.

This clone occurred a few times. The V call is TRBV6-4, the J call TRBJ1-5; perhaps TRBD1 as D (6 bases). Trimming stripped 5 bases from V and 4 bases from J, with 21 bases between. The germline gives CDR1 MRHNA, CDR2 SNTAGT. The CDR3 sequence is 17 residues long. CDR3 loop: CASSPNGGTGRNQPQHF. DNA for the CDR3: TGTGCCAGCAGTCCCAATGGCGGAACAGGGAGAAATCAGCCCCAGCATTTT.

The chain joins TRBV29-1 to TRBJ2-1; D is unclear. Germline V CDR1 and CDR2: SQVTM, ANQGSEA. The CDR3 length is 14 residues. V was cut by 1 base and J by 1 base, with 8 bases left in between. CDR3 protein: CSVEVSRSYNEQFF. DNA for the CDR3: TGCAGCGTTGAAGTTAGCCGATCCTACAATGAGCAGTTCTTC.

V usage is TRBV4-3 and J usage is TRBJ2-7; a weak D match, TRBD1 (6 bases). The CDR3 is 13 residues long. Deletions cut 4 bases from V and 4 bases from J, with 11 bases between. CDR1 is LGHNA and CDR2 is YSLEER in the germline V gene. The CDR3 DNA follows: TGCGCCAGCAGCCGAGACACAGGGTACGAGCAGTACTTC. The encoded protein is CASSRDTGYEQYF.

V is TRBV4-2 and J is TRBJ1-2, with 10 bases fitting TRBD1. V dropped 1 base and J dropped 7; count of bases not matched to a gene: 6. Germline assignment: CDR1 LGHNA and CDR2 YNFKEQ. The CDR3 totals 15 residues. Written as DNA, the CDR3 is TGTGCCAGCAGCCAAGGGACAGGGGGTTTCGTTGGCTACACCTTC. Translation: CASSQGTGGFVGYTF.

The table lists this clone with a few counts. This chain connects TRBV7-8 to TRBJ2-5; no definite D call. V was shortened by 5 bases and J by 1 base, with 2 bases between the two germline ends. Germline V gene sequence: CDR1 SGHVS, CDR2 FQNEAQ. This CDR3 is built from 11 residues. CDR3 in DNA: TGTGCCAGCAGCCTCCAAGAGACCCAGTACTTC. Its protein is CASSLQETQYF.